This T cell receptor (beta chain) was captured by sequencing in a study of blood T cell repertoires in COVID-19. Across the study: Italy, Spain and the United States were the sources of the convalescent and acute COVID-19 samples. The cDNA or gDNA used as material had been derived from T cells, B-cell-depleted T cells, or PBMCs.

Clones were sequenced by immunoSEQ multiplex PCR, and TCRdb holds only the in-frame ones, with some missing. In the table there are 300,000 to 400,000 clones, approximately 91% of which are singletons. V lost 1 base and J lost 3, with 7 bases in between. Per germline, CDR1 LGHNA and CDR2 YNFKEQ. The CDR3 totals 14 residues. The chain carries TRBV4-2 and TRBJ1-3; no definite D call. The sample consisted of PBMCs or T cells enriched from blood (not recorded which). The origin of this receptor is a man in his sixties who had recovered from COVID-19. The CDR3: CASSQVGSGNTIYF. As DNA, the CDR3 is TGTGCCAGCAGCCAAGTCGGTAGTGGAAACACCATATATTTT.